A single sample gave rise to the 6 T cell receptor beta chains below, sequenced in a study of T cell repertoires in cytomegalovirus infection. Antigen specificity for these receptors is unknown. Each CDR3 protein gets one entry after TCRdb re-called the reads with MiXCR. The sample shows some 130,000 distinct CDR3 sequences, around 32% of them seen only once. This specimen was CD8+ T cells from cultured PBMCs, taken from culture after CMV antigen stimulation. These receptors came from a human donor in good health (CMV status not recorded). Some clones in this sample may be carry-over from other donors' samples.

This clonotype was seen a few times. The chain carries TRBV11-3 and TRBJ2-2; 8 bases map to TRBD1. The V gene's germline CDR1 is SGHNT and CDR2 YENEEA. The V segment lost 6 bases and the J segment 7 bases; nucleotides outside the gene matches: 13. This CDR3 contains 16 residues. The CDR3 sequence is CASSQTGGTENGELFF. DNA for the CDR3: TGTGCCAGCAGTCAAACAGGGGGAACTGAGAACGGGGAGCTGTTTTTT. Together with reference TRBV11-3 and TRBJ2-2, the CDR3 gives the full variable domain: EAGVVQSPRYKIIEKKQPVAFWCNPISGHNTLYWYLQNLGQGPELLIRYENEEAVDDSQLPKDRFSAERLKGVDSTLKIQPAELGDSAVYLCASSQTGGTENGELFFGEGSRLTVL.

This clonotype has more than one count but fewer than ten. This chain connects TRBV29-1 to TRBJ2-3, with D unclear. The CDR3 sequence is 15 residues long. Germline CDR1 reads SQVTM; CDR2 reads ANQGSEA. V was pared by 3 bases and J by 2 bases, with 15 bases between. CDR3 coding DNA: TGCAGCGTTGAGGCGAGACTGGTTGACACAGATACGCAGTATTTT. It specifies CSVEARLVDTDTQYF.

The J gene is TRBJ2-5, the V gene TRBV7-2, with D perhaps TRBD2 (5 bases). The germline V gene encodes CDR1 SGHTA and CDR2 FQGNSA. The CDR3 sequence is 13 residues long. V lost 5 bases and J 6 bases, leaving 13 bases between the germline ends. The CDR3 here is CASSLMREQTQYF. Here the CDR3 DNA reads TGTGCCAGCAGCCTAATGAGGGAACAGACCCAGTACTTC.

The chain combines TRBV28 with TRBJ2-1; D remains unclear. This CDR3 comprises 15 residues. The germline CDR1 and CDR2 sequences are MDHEN and SYDVKM. The ends were cut back, 5 bases at V and 2 bases at J, with 13 bases in the middle. The CDR3 DNA sequence: TGTGCCAGCAGTAACCCGACGGCGCCCTACAATGAGCAGTTCTTC. Encoded protein: CASSNPTAPYNEQFF.

This clonotype has only a few counts. The chain carries TRBV5-5 and TRBJ2-7; D gene uncertain. With 0 bases removed from V and 0 bases from J, the gap between germline ends came to 4 bases. This CDR3 contains 13 residues. CDR1 is SGHKS and CDR2 is YYEKEE in the germline V gene (reference sequence). CDR3 residues: CASSLAFSYEQYF. The CDR3 DNA follows: TGTGCCAGCAGCTTGGCTTTCTCCTACGAGCAGTACTTC.

The rearrangement links TRBV7-9 to TRBJ1-2, with 7 bases lining up with TRBD1. J gave up 11 bases and V 0 bases, and 12 bases lay outside the gene matches. CDR3 length: 15 amino acids. The germline gives CDR1 SEHNR, CDR2 FQNEAQ (reference sequence). CDR3 nucleotide sequence: TGTGCCAGCAGCTTAGCTGGGACAGAAGAGTCCCGTTACACCTTC. Protein: CASSLAGTEESRYTF.